One and the same sample provided the 22 T cell receptor beta chains below, sequenced in a study of T cells after posttransplantation cyclophosphamide. Sequencing used immunoSEQ multiplex PCR; TCRdb keeps in-frame clones, though not all of them. This table has 50,000 to 55,000 clones, around 84% appearing once. The specimen was PBMCs. Receptor source: a man between 25 and 39 years old with a blood cancer, CMV-positive, and with a related stem cell donor.

Here the CDR3 DNA reads TGTGCCAGCAGGGGCCCTATTTCGTACAATGAGCAGTTCTTC. This encodes CASRGPISYNEQFF. The rearrangement uses TRBV27 and TRBJ2-1, with D unclear. V lost 6 bases, J lost 4 bases, and 13 bases lay in between. This CDR3 has 14 amino acids. In germline, CDR1 is MNHEY, CDR2 SMNVEV (reference sequence).

The chain has TRBV9 and TRBJ2-1; 7 nucleotides line up with TRBD1. This CDR3 comprises 13 residues. Germline trimming cut 2 bases from V and 7 bases from J; bases unmatched to any gene: 3. Germline lookup yields CDR1 SGDLS and CDR2 YYNGEE. CDR3 nucleotides: TGTGCCAGCAGCGTCTTACAGGGGAATGAGCAGTTCTTC. It encodes CASSVLQGNEQFF.

The gene calls are TRBV7-2 and TRBJ1-3; D remains unclear. V lost 1 base to trimming and J lost 2 bases, with 6 bases between them. This CDR3 comprises 14 residues. CDR1 and CDR2 (germline): SGHTA, FQGNSA. The CDR3 DNA is TGTGCCAGCAGCTTAGGGGAGGCTGGAAACACCATATATTTT. Its protein is CASSLGEAGNTIYF.

The chain links TRBV7-2 to TRBJ1-1; tentative D call: TRBD1 (6 bases). Germline-derived CDR1 and CDR2 are SGHTA and FQGNSA. The CDR3 runs 12 residues. Trimming cost V 8 bases and J 11 bases, with 18 bases left between them. CDR3 DNA: TGTGCCAGCTCGACTGTACAGGGCCGGGCTTTCTTT. This translates into CASSTVQGRAFF. Full variable domain (remainder filled in from reference TRBV7-2 and TRBJ1-1): GAGVSQSPSNKVTEKGKDVELRCDPISGHTALYWYRQSLGQGLEFLIYFQGNSAPDKSGLPSDRFSAERTGGSVSTLTIQRTQQEDSAVYLCASSTVQGRAFFGQGTRLTVV.

The rearrangement joins TRBV20-1 to TRBJ1-1; possibly TRBD1 for D (5 bases). This CDR3 spans 10 amino acids. In germline, CDR1 is DFQATT, CDR2 SNEGSKA (reference sequence). V lost 5 bases and J lost 10, with 11 bases in between. The CDR3 DNA sequence: TGCAGTGCTCCCGAAACAGGAGCTTTCTTT. It is translated as CSAPETGAFF.

The chain is built from TRBV4-2 and TRBJ1-2; D remains ambiguous. The germline V gene encodes CDR1 LGHNA and CDR2 YNFKEQ. The CDR3 has 13 residues. Deletions cut 2 bases from V and 1 base from J, with 5 bases between. This CDR3 is CASSQPFNYGYTF. The CDR3 DNA is TGTGCCAGCAGCCAACCTTTTAACTATGGCTACACCTTC.

The gene calls are TRBV19 and TRBJ2-1; 11 bases line up with TRBD2. Germline lookup yields CDR1 LNHDA and CDR2 SQIVND (reference sequence). The CDR3 has 14 amino acids. After removal of 6 bases from V and 9 bases from J, the junction contained 7 bases not matched to a gene. The CDR3 region has the DNA TGTGCCAGTAGCGAACTAGCGGGAGTGGGTGAGCAGTTCTTC. Its translation: CASSELAGVGEQFF.

The rearrangement uses TRBV4-1 and TRBJ1-5; D uncertain. This CDR3 contains 13 residues. Germline V gene sequence: CDR1 MGHRA, CDR2 YSYEKL. Trimming stripped 0 bases from V and 7 bases from J, with 7 bases between. CDR3 sequence: CASSQDRYQPQHF. For the CDR3, the DNA is TGCGCCAGCAGCCAAGATCGGTACCAGCCCCAGCATTTT.

As concerns this clone: Compared with germline, one end of the junction differs, possibly owing to a read error. The chain employs TRBV6-1 and TRBJ1-2; D gene ambiguous. Germline CDR1 reads MNHNS; CDR2 reads SASEGT. The CDR3 consists of 10 residues. In DNA, the CDR3 is TGTGCCAGCAGTTACTCCCCCGGGATCTTC. The encoded protein is CASSYSPGIF.

The chain employs TRBV7-9 and TRBJ2-1; TRBD2 aligns across 13 bases. The CDR3 has 17 residues. With V trimmed by 4 bases and J by 13 bases, 16 bases remained unmatched. In germline, CDR1 is SEHNR, CDR2 FQNEAQ (reference sequence). The CDR3 is CASSSLRLAGGVKDQFF. The CDR3 region has the DNA TGTGCCAGCAGCTCCCTTAGACTAGCGGGAGGAGTGAAGGACCAGTTCTTC.

The chain has TRBV28 and TRBJ1-2; D gene unclear. The CDR3 is 16 amino acids. The V end was cut by 2 bases, the J end by 6 bases, with 19 bases between. Germline lookup yields CDR1 MDHEN and CDR2 SYDVKM. For the CDR3, the DNA is TGTGCCAGCAGTTTACCGGTCGGGGTCAGTCCCCATGGCTACACCTTC. It codes for CASSLPVGVSPHGYTF.

The genes are TRBV5-8 and TRBJ1-1; 9 bases agree with TRBD1. CDR3 size: 16 residues. Germline V gene data show CDR1 as SGHTS and CDR2 as YDEGEE. The junction had 7 bases not matched to a gene; V was cut back by 4 bases and J by 0 bases. CDR3 sequence (DNA): TGTGCCAGCAGCCCTCGGACAGGGGAGATGAACACTGAAGCTTTCTTT. Protein product: CASSPRTGEMNTEAFF.

V usage is TRBV7-9 and J usage is TRBJ1-5; 9 positions match TRBD1. The CDR3 length is 16 residues. Germline CDR1 is SEHNR and CDR2 is FQNEAQ (reference sequence). After removal of 5 bases from V and 0 bases from J, the junction contained 5 bases not matched to a gene. The CDR3 loop reads CASSPWTGASNQPQHF. The DNA for the CDR3 is TGTGCCAGCAGCCCGTGGACAGGGGCTAGCAATCAGCCCCAGCATTTT.

The chain employs TRBV27 and TRBJ2-7; D perhaps matches TRBD2 (6 bases). Trimming took 5 bases from V and 4 from J, leaving 12 bases between them. Germline CDR1 reads MNHEY; CDR2 reads SMNVEV (reference sequence). The CDR3 extends over 13 amino acids. CDR3 residues: CASSRGTHYEQYF. CDR3 bases: TGTGCCAGCAGTCGCGGGACTCATTACGAGCAGTACTTC.

This clone appeared a single time. V and J are TRBV10-2 and TRBJ2-1; TRBD2 matches at 10 bases. Germline V gene sequence: CDR1 WSHSY, CDR2 SAAADI. This CDR3 is 14 amino acids long. V shed 3 bases, J shed 8 bases, and the junction held 4 bases outside the gene matches. The CDR3 DNA reads TGCGCCAGCAGTGATCCTAGCGGGAGCTATGAGCAGTTCTTC. Encoded protein: CASSDPSGSYEQFF.

This clone is a singleton in its sample. The gene calls are TRBV27 and TRBJ2-7; 9 bases match TRBD1. The CDR3 has 14 residues. The V gene end was trimmed by 5 bases and the J gene end by 3 bases; junction bases not matched to a gene: 5. Per germline, CDR1 MNHEY and CDR2 SMNVEV (reference sequence). In DNA form, the CDR3 reads TGTGCCAGCAGTCTTGACAGGGGGGTCTACGAGCAGTACTTC. Amino acids: CASSLDRGVYEQYF.

The rearrangement links TRBV7-9 to TRBJ2-1; 11 nucleotides agree with TRBD2. Germline CDR1 reads SEHNR; CDR2 reads FQNEAQ (reference sequence). V lost 2 bases, J lost 7 bases, and 7 bases stayed unmatched. This CDR3 is built from 16 residues. The DNA of the CDR3 is TGTGCCAGCAGCTTACTAGCGGGGGGTGGTATGAATGAGCAGTTCTTC. It yields the protein CASSLLAGGGMNEQFF.

The chain carries TRBV19 and TRBJ2-1; 12 bases are shared with TRBD2. The CDR3 is made up of 19 amino acids. V gave up 7 bases and J gave up 4 bases; unmatched junction bases: 17. Germline loops: CDR1 LNHDA, CDR2 SQIVND (reference sequence). CDR3 loop: CASTTSLTRTSGVYNEQFF. CDR3 DNA sequence: TGTGCCAGTACCACCTCCTTGACCAGGACTAGCGGGGTATACAATGAGCAGTTCTTC.

The chain combines TRBV5-6 with TRBJ1-1; D not resolved. Germline V gene data show CDR1 as SGHDT and CDR2 as YYEEEE. The V end lost 0 bases, the J end lost 0 bases, and 9 bases lay between the germline ends. The CDR3 covers 15 residues. DNA for the CDR3: TGTGCCAGCAGCTTGGCGGGGAACTTGAACACTGAAGCTTTCTTT. As protein: CASSLAGNLNTEAFF.

The chain has TRBV6-1 and TRBJ1-5; 7 bases match TRBD1. Trimming removed 4 bases from V and 1 base from J; junction bases left unmatched: 1. The CDR3 totals 14 residues. Germline V gene data show CDR1 as MNHNS and CDR2 as SASEGT. The CDR3 DNA reads TGTGCCAGCAGTGTACAGGGGAGCAATCAGCCCCAGCATTTT. It encodes CASSVQGSNQPQHF.

The V gene is TRBV27, the J gene TRBJ2-2; 10 bases map to TRBD1. The J segment lost 6 bases and the V segment lost 5 bases, leaving 15 bases of the junction unmatched. The length of the CDR3 is 18 residues. CDR1 MNHEY and CDR2 SMNVEV come from the germline V gene (reference sequence). The CDR3 bases are TGTGCCAGCAGTCTCCGGGACAGGGGCCCCCTTTGGGCCGGGGAGCTGTTTTTT. It specifies CASSLRDRGPLWAGELFF.

The V and J genes are TRBV28 and TRBJ2-3; no definite D call. V lost 10 bases and J 4 bases, leaving 12 bases between the germline ends. The CDR3 totals 12 residues. Germline V gene lookup returns CDR1 MDHEN and CDR2 SYDVKM. The CDR3 DNA follows: TGTGCCACCAGAGATAGTGCAGATACGCAGTATTTT. Amino acids: CATRDSADTQYF.